The TCR beta chain under discussion was sequenced for a study of shared clonotypes between healthy human individuals. Assay: immunoSEQ multiplex PCR; the TCRdb copy retains only in-frame clones and omits some. The sample has a few million clones; more than 90% are singletons. Study-level points and caveats: Shared across a few donors were 4% to 5% of the naive CD4 clonotypes.

A word on this clone: Antigen: not known.

The CDR3 contains 14 residues. Germline assignment: CDR1 SQVTM and CDR2 ANQGSEA. Trimming left V 4 bases short and J 2 bases short, with 13 bases between. V and J are TRBV29-1 and TRBJ2-3; D could derive from TRBD1 or TRBD2 (5 bases each). The sample comprised naive CD4+ T cells sorted from blood. The subset is: CD45RA+ positively selected. The clonotype originates from a man in his late teens or twenties in good health. CDR3 amino acids: CSVGDRVNTDTQYF. In DNA, the CDR3 is TGCAGCGTTGGGGACCGTGTGAACACAGATACGCAGTATTTT.